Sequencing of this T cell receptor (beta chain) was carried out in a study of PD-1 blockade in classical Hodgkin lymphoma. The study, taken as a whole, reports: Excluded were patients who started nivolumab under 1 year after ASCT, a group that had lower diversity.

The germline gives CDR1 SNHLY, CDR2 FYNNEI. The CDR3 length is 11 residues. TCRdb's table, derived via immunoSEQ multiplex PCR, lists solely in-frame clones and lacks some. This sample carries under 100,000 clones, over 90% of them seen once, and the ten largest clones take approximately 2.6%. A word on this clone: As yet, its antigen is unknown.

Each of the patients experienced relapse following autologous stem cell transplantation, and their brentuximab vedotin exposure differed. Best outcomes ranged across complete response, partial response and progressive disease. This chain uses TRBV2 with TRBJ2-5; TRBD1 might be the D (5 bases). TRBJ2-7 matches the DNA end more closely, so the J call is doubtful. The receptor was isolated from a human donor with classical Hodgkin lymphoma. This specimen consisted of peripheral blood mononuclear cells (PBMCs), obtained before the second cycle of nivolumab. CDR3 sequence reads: CASDRGYEQYF. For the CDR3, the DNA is TGTGCCAGCGACAGAGGCTACGAGCAGTACTTC.